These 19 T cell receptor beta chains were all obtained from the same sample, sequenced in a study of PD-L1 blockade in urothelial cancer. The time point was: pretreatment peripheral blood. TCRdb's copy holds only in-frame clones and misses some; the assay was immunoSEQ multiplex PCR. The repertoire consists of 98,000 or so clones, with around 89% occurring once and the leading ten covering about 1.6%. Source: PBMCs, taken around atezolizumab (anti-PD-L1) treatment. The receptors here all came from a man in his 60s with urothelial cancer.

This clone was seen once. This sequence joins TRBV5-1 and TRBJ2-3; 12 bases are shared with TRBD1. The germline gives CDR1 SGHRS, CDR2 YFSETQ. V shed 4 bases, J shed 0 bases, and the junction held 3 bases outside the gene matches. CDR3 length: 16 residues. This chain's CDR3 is CASSLGQGASTDTQYF. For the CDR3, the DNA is TGCGCCAGCAGCCTGGGACAGGGGGCAAGCACAGATACGCAGTATTTT.

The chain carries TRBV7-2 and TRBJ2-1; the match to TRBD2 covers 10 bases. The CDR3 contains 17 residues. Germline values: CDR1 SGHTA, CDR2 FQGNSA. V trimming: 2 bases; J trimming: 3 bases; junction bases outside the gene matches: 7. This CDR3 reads CASSLRATSGNYNEQFF. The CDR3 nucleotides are TGTGCCAGCAGCTTAAGGGCCACTAGCGGGAACTACAATGAGCAGTTCTTC.

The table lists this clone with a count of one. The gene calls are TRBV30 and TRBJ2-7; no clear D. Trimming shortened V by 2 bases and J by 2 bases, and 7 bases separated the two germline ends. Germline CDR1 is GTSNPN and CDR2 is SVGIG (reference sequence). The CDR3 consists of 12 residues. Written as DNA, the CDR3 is TGTGCCTGGAGTACAGAAACCTACGAGCAGTACTTC. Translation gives CAWSTETYEQYF.

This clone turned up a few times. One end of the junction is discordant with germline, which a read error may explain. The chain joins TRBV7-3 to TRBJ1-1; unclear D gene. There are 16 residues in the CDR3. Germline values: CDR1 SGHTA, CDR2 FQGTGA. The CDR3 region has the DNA TGTGCCAGCAGCTCTGTAGGAGGGTCCCTGAAAACTGAAGCTTTCTTT. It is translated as CASSSVGGSLKTEAFF.

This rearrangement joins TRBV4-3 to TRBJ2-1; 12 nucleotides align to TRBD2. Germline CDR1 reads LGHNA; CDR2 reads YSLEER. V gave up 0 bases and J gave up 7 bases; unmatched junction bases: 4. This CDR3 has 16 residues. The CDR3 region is CASSQDLTSGGNEQFF. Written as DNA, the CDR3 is TGCGCCAGCAGCCAAGATCTGACTAGCGGGGGAAATGAGCAGTTCTTC.

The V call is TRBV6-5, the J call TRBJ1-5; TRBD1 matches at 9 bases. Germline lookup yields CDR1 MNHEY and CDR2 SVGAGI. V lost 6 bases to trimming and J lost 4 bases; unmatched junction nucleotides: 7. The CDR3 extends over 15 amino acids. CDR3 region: CASSPTGGPNQPQHF. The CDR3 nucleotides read TGTGCCAGCAGCCCTACAGGGGGCCCTAATCAGCCCCAGCATTTT.

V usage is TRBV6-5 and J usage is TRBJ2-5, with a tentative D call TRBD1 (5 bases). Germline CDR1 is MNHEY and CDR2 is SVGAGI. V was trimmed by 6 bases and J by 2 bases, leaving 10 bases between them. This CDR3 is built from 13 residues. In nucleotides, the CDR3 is TGTGCCAGCAGGCTTACAGGACAAGAGACCCAGTACTTC. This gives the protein CASRLTGQETQYF.

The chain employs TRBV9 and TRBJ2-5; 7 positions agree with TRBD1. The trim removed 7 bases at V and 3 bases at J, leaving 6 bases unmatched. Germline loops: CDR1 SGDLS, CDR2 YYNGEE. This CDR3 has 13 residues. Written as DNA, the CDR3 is TGTGCCAGCGGCCCCGACAGGGAAGAGACCCAGTACTTC. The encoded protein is CASGPDREETQYF.

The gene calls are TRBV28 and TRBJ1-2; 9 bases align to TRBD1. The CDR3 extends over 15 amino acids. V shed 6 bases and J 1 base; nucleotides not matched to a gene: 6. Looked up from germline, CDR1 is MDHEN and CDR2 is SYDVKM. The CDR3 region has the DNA TGTGCCAGCAGGCTAGGACAGGGGATTAACTATGGCTACACCTTC. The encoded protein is CASRLGQGINYGYTF.

The CDR3, as DNA: TGTGCCAGCAGCTTAGAGCGGGGGAGCTCCTACAATGAGCAGTTCTTC. As protein: CASSLERGSSYNEQFF. The chain recombines TRBV7-2 with TRBJ2-1, with 8 bases aligning to TRBD2. The V gene's germline CDR1 is SGHTA and CDR2 FQGNSA. The V gene end was trimmed by 1 base and the J gene end by 0 bases; junction bases not matched to a gene: 2. The CDR3 has 16 residues.

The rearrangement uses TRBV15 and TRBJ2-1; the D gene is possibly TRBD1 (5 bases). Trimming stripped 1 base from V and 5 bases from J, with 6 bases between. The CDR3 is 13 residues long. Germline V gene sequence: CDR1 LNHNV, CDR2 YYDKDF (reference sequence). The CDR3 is CATSRVGDNEQFF. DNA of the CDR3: TGTGCCACCAGCAGAGTAGGGGACAATGAGCAGTTCTTC.

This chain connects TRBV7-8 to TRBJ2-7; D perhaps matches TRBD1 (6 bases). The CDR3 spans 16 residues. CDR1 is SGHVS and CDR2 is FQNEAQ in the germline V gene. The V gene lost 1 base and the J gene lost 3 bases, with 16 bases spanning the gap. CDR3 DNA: TGTGCCAGCAGCTTAGGGACAGCCAGGCTACTCTACGAGCAGTACTTC. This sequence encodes CASSLGTARLLYEQYF.

The chain's CDR3 is CATFGDGQEAFF. The CDR3 DNA reads as TGTGCTACATTCGGGGATGGACAGGAAGCTTTCTTT. The V call is TRBV7-7, the J call TRBJ1-1; D perhaps matches TRBD1 (6 bases). The CDR3 runs to 12 residues. CDR1 SSHAT and CDR2 FNYEAQ come from the germline V gene (reference sequence).

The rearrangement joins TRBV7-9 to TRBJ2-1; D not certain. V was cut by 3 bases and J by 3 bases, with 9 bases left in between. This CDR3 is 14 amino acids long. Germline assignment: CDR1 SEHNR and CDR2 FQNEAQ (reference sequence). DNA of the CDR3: TGTGCCAGCAGCTTGTCCGCGGACTACAATGAGCAGTTCTTC. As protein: CASSLSADYNEQFF.

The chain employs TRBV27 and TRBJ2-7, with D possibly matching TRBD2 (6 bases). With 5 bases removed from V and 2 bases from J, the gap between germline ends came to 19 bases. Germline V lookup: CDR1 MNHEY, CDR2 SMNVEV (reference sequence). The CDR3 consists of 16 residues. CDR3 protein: CASSGHKTSAPYEQYF. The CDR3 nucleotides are TGTGCCAGCAGTGGGCACAAGACTAGTGCCCCCTACGAGCAGTACTTC.

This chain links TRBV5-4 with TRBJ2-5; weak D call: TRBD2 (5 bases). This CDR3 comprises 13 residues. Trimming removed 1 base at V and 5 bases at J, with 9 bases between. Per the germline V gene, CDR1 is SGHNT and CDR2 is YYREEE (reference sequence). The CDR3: CASSLTGIETQYF. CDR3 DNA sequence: TGTGCCAGCAGCTTGACGGGGATCGAGACCCAGTACTTC.

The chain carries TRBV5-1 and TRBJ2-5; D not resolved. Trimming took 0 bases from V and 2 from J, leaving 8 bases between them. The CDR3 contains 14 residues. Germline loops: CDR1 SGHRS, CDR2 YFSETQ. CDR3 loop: CASSLGGEQETQYF. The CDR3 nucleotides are TGCGCCAGCAGCTTGGGAGGCGAACAAGAGACCCAGTACTTC.

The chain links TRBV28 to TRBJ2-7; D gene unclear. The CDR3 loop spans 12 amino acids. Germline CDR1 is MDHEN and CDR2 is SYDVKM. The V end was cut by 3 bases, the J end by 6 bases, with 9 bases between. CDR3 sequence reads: CASSFAGFEQYF. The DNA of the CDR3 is TGTGCCAGCAGTTTTGCCGGGTTCGAGCAGTACTTC.

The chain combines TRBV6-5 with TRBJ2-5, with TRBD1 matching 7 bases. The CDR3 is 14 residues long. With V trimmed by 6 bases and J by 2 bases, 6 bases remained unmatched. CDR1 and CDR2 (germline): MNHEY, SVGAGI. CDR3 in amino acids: CASRKGTAQETQYF. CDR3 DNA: TGTGCCAGCAGAAAAGGGACAGCTCAAGAGACCCAGTACTTC.